The clone carrying this T cell receptor (beta chain) has ten or more counts. Its antigen is unidentified. This entry is derived from a study of T cell repertoires in cytomegalovirus infection. Study-level background: Public TCR beta signatures marked donors with CMV infection and the matching HLA.

This CDR3 comprises 15 residues. J was trimmed by 8 bases and V by 3 bases; bases with no gene match: 12. Looked up from germline, CDR1 is SEHNR and CDR2 is FQNEAQ (reference sequence). TCRdb re-analysed the reads in MiXCR, keeping a single row per CDR3 protein. This sample has roughly 860,000 distinct CDR3 sequences, with around a third found just once. The sequence was collected from a human donor in good health (CMV status not recorded). Some clones in this sample may be carry-over from other donors' samples. The rearrangement links TRBV7-9 to TRBJ1-2; 7 bases are a match to TRBD1. Material: cultured CD8+ T cells from PBMCs, obtained from culture after CMV antigen stimulation. The CDR3 DNA sequence: TGTGCCAGCAGCTTCGAGGGACAGCCTACCCGGGGCTACACCTTC. It translates to CASSFEGQPTRGYTF.